This T cell receptor (beta chain) was obtained from a study of T cell repertoires in cytomegalovirus infection. This clonotype was counted many times. Its antigen is as yet unknown. The length of the CDR3 is 15 residues. CDR1 is SGHTA and CDR2 is FQGNSA in the germline V gene. With 5 bases clipped from V and 3 bases from J, the junction kept 9 bases outside the gene matches. TCRdb passed the reads through MiXCR, listing each CDR3 protein once. The table lists 130,000 or so distinct CDR3 sequences, about 6.5% of them singletons, with around 17% in the top ten. General study points: Predominance within the ex vivo response was attributable to HLA-C-restricted CMV-specific TCR beta clonotypes.

J is TRBJ1-1 and V is TRBV7-2, with 7 bases aligning to TRBD1. Input material: PBMCs. The TCR comes from a human donor in good health (CMV status not recorded). Some clones in this sample may be carry-over from other donors' samples. The chain's CDR3 is CASSPSGQPYTEAFF. The DNA of the CDR3 is TGTGCCAGCAGCCCCTCGGGACAGCCCTACACTGAAGCTTTCTTT.